The rows below give T cell receptor beta chains drawn from one sample of a study of blood T cell repertoires in COVID-19. This table comes from immunoSEQ multiplex PCR, and its TCRdb copy is limited to in-frame clones, with some not included. The sample holds about 190,000 clones, about 80% seen once. Sequenced input: peripheral blood. The receptors were sampled from a woman in her 70s with acute or convalescent COVID-19. The CDR3 runs from the conserved cysteine through the conserved F or W. A D gene is named only where the DNA matches it firmly. Clone size, where shown, is once, few, many, or a class for clones that have expanded.

CDR3 DNA,CDR3 protein,D gene,J gene,V gene,clone size
TGTGCCAGCAGCGTAGGGCAGAACTATGGCTACACCTTC,CASSVGQNYGYTF,.,TRBJ1-2,TRBV9,.
TGTGCCAGCAGCGTAGCTGGGCCGGCTGGAGATACGCAGTATTTT,CASSVAGPAGDTQYF,.,TRBJ2-3,TRBV9,once
TGTGCCAGCAGATACCCAGGGGGCAACCAGCCCCAGCATTTT,CASRYPGGNQPQHF,TRBD1,TRBJ1-5,TRBV6-2/TRBV6-3,.
TGCGCCAGCAGCCGTCCTACCTACGAGCAGTACTTC,CASSRPTYEQYF,.,TRBJ2-7,TRBV5-1,.
TGTGCCAGCAGCTTGGAAACTAGCGGGAGTTACGAGCAGTACTTC,CASSLETSGSYEQYF,TRBD2,TRBJ2-7,TRBV5-4,.
TGCGCCAGCAGCCAAGACCGACAGGGATATTACGAGCAGTACTTC,CASSQDRQGYYEQYF,TRBD1,TRBJ2-7,TRBV4-1,.
TGCGCCAGCTACCTAGGCCCTGCGAAGGAAAACTATGGCTACACCTTC,CASYLGPAKENYGYTF,.,TRBJ1-2,TRBV5-1,.
TGTGCCAGCAAAACAGTTTCAGGGGGCCACAATCAGCCCCAGCATTTT,CASKTVSGGHNQPQHF,TRBD1,TRBJ1-5,TRBV19,.
TGTGCCAGCAGCTATATAGTTGGCGGGGAGCTGTTTTTT,CASSYIVGGELFF,.,TRBJ2-2,TRBV9,.
TGTGCCTGGAGTGTGTTGGGGGCCCTTCCCTATGGCTACACCTTC,CAWSVLGALPYGYTF,.,TRBJ1-2,TRBV30,once
TGTGCCAGCAGTGAACTAAGTATCTATGGCTACACCTTC,CASSELSIYGYTF,.,TRBJ1-2,TRBV6-1,.
TGTGCCAGCAGTGAAATAGGGACTAGCGAATATGAGCAGTTCTTC,CASSEIGTSEYEQFF,TRBD2,TRBJ2-1,TRBV2,once
TGTGCCAGTAGGGACTTCCACCTAACTAATGAGCAGTTCTTC,CASRDFHLTNEQFF,.,TRBJ2-1,TRBV19,.
TGTGCCAGCAGTTACTCGCGGGAGAGAACAGATACGCAGTATTTT,CASSYSRERTDTQYF,TRBD2,TRBJ2-3,TRBV6-6,.
TGTGCCAGCAGCCAAGGGGCCATTGAGCAGTTCTTC,CASSQGAIEQFF,.,TRBJ2-1,TRBV3-1/TRBV3-2,.
TGTGCCAGCAGCAGGGAGGACAGGGTTCGTGAGCAGTACTTC,CASSREDRVREQYF,TRBD1,TRBJ2-7,TRBV5-6,.
TGTGCCAGCAGTTACTCGGACAGCTTAAATGAAAAACTGTTTTTT,CASSYSDSLNEKLFF,.,TRBJ1-4,TRBV6-5,.
TGTGCCAGCAGCCGGGGGACAGGGAATAGAGAAAAACTGTTTTTT,CASSRGTGNREKLFF,TRBD1,TRBJ1-4,TRBV6-5,.
TGCAGTGCTAGGTTATCCTACGAGCAGTACTTC,CSARLSYEQYF,.,TRBJ2-7,TRBV20-1,.
TGTGCCAGTAGTATAGGGGGTTATGACAGGGGTTCCTACAATGAGCAGTTCTTC,CASSIGGYDRGSYNEQFF,TRBD1,TRBJ2-1,TRBV19,.
TGTGCCAGCAGTGACGGACTAGCGGGAGCCTACGAGCAGTACTTC,CASSDGLAGAYEQYF,TRBD2,TRBJ2-7,TRBV6-4,.
TGTGCCAGCAGCACTGGACAGGACCCTAGTAACACTGAAGCTTTCTTT,CASSTGQDPSNTEAFF,TRBD1,TRBJ1-1,TRBV5-4,.
TGCGCCAGCAGCCAAGATTTGCCGGGGACAGGGCACTACGAGCAGTACTTC,CASSQDLPGTGHYEQYF,TRBD1,TRBJ2-7,TRBV4-1,.
TGTGCCAGCCGTTCGCGAGGAGAGCGGGAGACCCAGTACTTC,CASRSRGERETQYF,.,TRBJ2-5,TRBV2,.
TGTGCCAGCACCCTAGGGATAGCGGGAGGGCCAGATACGCAGTATTTT,CASTLGIAGGPDTQYF,TRBD2,TRBJ2-3,TRBV9,.
TGTGCCAGCAGCGTCGACAGGACCTACGAGCAGTACTTC,CASSVDRTYEQYF,.,TRBJ2-7,TRBV12-3/TRBV12-4,.
TGTGCCTGGAGTTTTCGACTTGTCCGGGACAGGGTGACTGGAAACACCATATATTTT,CAWSFRLVRDRVTGNTIYF,TRBD1,TRBJ1-3,TRBV30,.
TGTGCCATCAGTGGTGGTAGCGGGAGGCCAAACGCCGGGGAGCTGTTTTTT,CAISGGSGRPNAGELFF,TRBD2,TRBJ2-2,TRBV10-3,.
TGTGCCAGCAGCAGTAGAGCGGGAGGTTCCTACAATGAGCAGTTCTTC,CASSSRAGGSYNEQFF,TRBD2,TRBJ2-1,TRBV5-4,.
TGTGCCAGCTCACCATCCCGGGACAACGTTGGCTACACCTTC,CASSPSRDNVGYTF,.,TRBJ1-2,TRBV18,.
TGTGCCAGCAGTCTTGGACAGGGGGGTCAGCCCCAGCATTTT,CASSLGQGGQPQHF,TRBD1,TRBJ1-5,TRBV2,.